The source of this T cell receptor (beta chain) is a study of tumor-infiltrating lymphocytes in primary liver carcinoma. The overall study: Those enrolled were patients of both sexes, who were aged 30 to 69 years. Regardless of tissue type, samples showed similar yields of roughly 3.65 to 8 million productive TCRbeta reads. Study-wide results and limits: Among the pair types, tumor region pairs showed more overlap than tumor-adjacent and tumor-blood pairs.

With a constant-region primer, TCR beta cDNA was made from approximately 450 ng of total RNA. Researchers made the TCR beta libraries by running three nested multiplex PCR rounds with slightly modified ARM-PCR. TRBV1-TRBV30 forward primers paired with a C-beta reverse primer drove the first two PCR rounds, around 10 cycles each. Using its own MiXCR run on the multiplex PCR reads, TCRdb lists one record per CDR3 protein. The profile shows 95,000 to 150,000 distinct CDR3 sequences, around 65% of them singletons. The CDR3 length is 15 residues. Trimming took off 11 bases at V and 4 bases at J, with 21 bases between the two ends. On this clonotype itself: Antigen: not known.

Total RNA and DNA came together from roughly 20-30 mg of bulk tissue without cell sorting. Patients in the cohort were treatment-naive and living with chronic HBV infection. This receptor was obtained from a woman aged 60-75 years with primary liver carcinoma and hepatitis B virus infection. This sequence joins TRBV12-3 or TRBV12-4 and TRBJ1-5, with D possibly being TRBD1 (6 bases). The sequenced material came from tumor-adjacent normal liver tissue. For the CDR3, the DNA is TGTGCCGGCACTCCCTCGGGGGGGCGAAATCAGCCCCAGCATTTT. Amino acids: CAGTPSGGRNQPQHF.